These 20 T cell receptor beta chains were all obtained from the same sample, sequenced in a study of shared clonotypes between healthy human individuals. Clones were read by immunoSEQ multiplex PCR, and TCRdb kept only the in-frame ones, dropping some. The table lists hundreds of thousands of clones, about 74% of them singletons, with approximately 1.6% in the top ten. Sequences were obtained from memory CD4+ T cells sorted from blood. As for subset: CD45RA-negative fraction. The receptors stem from a woman aged 25 to 39 in good health.

This chain joins TRBV4-1 and TRBJ1-5, with D possibly being TRBD1 (5 bases). The CDR3 consists of 14 residues. The germline V and J ends were trimmed by 2 bases and 3 bases, with 8 bases remaining between them. Germline lookup yields CDR1 MGHRA and CDR2 YSYEKL. The CDR3 region has the DNA TGCGCCAGCAGCCAACTGGACAACAATCAGCCCCAGCATTTT. As protein: CASSQLDNNQPQHF.

The chain is built from TRBV6-6 and TRBJ2-3; D gene ambiguous. The CDR3 totals 15 residues. Between the trimmed V and J ends, which lost 5 bases and 6 bases, there was a span of 18 bases. CDR1 and CDR2 (germline): MNHNY, SVGAGI (reference sequence). CDR3 loop: CASSARGIGMDTQYF. Here the CDR3 DNA reads TGTGCCAGCAGTGCCCGAGGAATAGGGATGGATACGCAGTATTTT.

The chain combines TRBV19 with TRBJ2-1; 9 nucleotides align to TRBD2. The CDR3 extends over 15 amino acids. The V gene end was trimmed by 3 bases and the J gene end by 5 bases; junction bases not matched to a gene: 5. Germline V gene data show CDR1 as LNHDA and CDR2 as SQIVND (reference sequence). CDR3 DNA sequence: TGTGCCAGTAGTATTGGGCTAGCGGGAAACAATGAGCAGTTCTTC. Protein sequence: CASSIGLAGNNEQFF. The full variable domain, rest sourced from reference TRBV19 and TRBJ2-1, is DGGITQSPKYLFRKEGQNVTLSCEQNLNHDAMYWYRQDPGQGLRLIYYSQIVNDFQKGDIAEGYSVSREKKESFPLTVTSAQKNPTAFYLCASSIGLAGNNEQFFGPGTRLTVL.

For this clone: Within the sample, other DNA sequences also encode this same CDR3. V is TRBV6-6 and J is TRBJ2-2; no definite D call. V was clipped by 3 bases and J by 2 bases, with 1 base between them. The germline V gene encodes CDR1 MNHNY and CDR2 SVGAGI (reference sequence). The CDR3 runs 12 residues. Here the CDR3 DNA reads TGTGCCAGCAGTTATAACACCGGGGAGCTGTTTTTT. Its translation: CASSYNTGELFF.

The chain couples TRBV28 to TRBJ2-5; 8 nucleotides line up with TRBD1. The V segment lost 7 bases and the J segment 6 bases; nucleotides outside the gene matches: 10. The germline V gene has CDR1 MDHEN and CDR2 SYDVKM. This CDR3 is 14 amino acids long. The CDR3 region has the DNA TGTGCCAGCACCCGGACAGGGTTTTTGCAGACCCAGTACTTC. It translates to CASTRTGFLQTQYF.

In this sample, this clone turned up once. The rearrangement uses TRBV11-2 and TRBJ1-3; D gene unclear. Germline CDR1 SGHAT, CDR2 FQNNGV. The length of the CDR3 is 14 residues. Trimming left V 0 bases short and J 0 bases short, with 3 bases between. In DNA form, the CDR3 reads TGTGCCAGCAGCTTAGAAACCTCTGGAAACACCATATATTTT. Encoded protein: CASSLETSGNTIYF.

This clone appeared a single time. Compared with germline, one end of the junction differs, possibly owing to a read error. Other nucleotide sequences in the sample specify the same CDR3. The J gene is TRBJ1-3, the V gene TRBV29-1, with D tentatively TRBD1 (5 bases). Germline CDR1 is SQVTM and CDR2 is ANQGSEA. The CDR3 is made up of 12 amino acids. The CDR3 loop is CSVVGPGNTIYF. The CDR3 DNA reads as TGCAGCGTTGTGGGGCCGGGAAATACCATATATTTT.

The chain links TRBV6-1 to TRBJ1-5; D uncertain. Trimming shortened V by 8 bases and J by 0 bases, and 11 bases separated the two germline ends. Per the germline V gene, CDR1 is MNHNS and CDR2 is SASEGT. The CDR3 has 14 residues. The CDR3 DNA is TGTGCCAGCTACGGACGGAATAGCAATCAGCCCCAGCATTTT. Residues: CASYGRNSNQPQHF.

This clone was recorded only once. CDR3 in DNA: TGTGCCAGCAGCCAAGGGGATCTAGTGGGGGCGCGACAGAAGCAGTACTTC. Its protein is CASSQGDLVGARQKQYF. The chain is built from TRBV4-2 and TRBJ2-7, with D possibly TRBD1 on 6 matching bases. The V gene lost 1 base and the J gene lost 8 bases, with 24 bases spanning the gap. Germline V gene lookup returns CDR1 LGHNA and CDR2 YNFKEQ. This CDR3 is 17 amino acids long.

The chain employs TRBV7-7 and TRBJ2-1; D unresolved. V lost 4 bases, J lost 0 bases, and 4 bases lay in between. CDR3 length equals 13 residues. Germline V CDR1 and CDR2: SSHAT, FNYEAQ (reference sequence). The CDR3 sequence is CASSSSSYNEQFF. The CDR3 DNA reads TGTGCCAGCAGCTCGAGCTCCTACAATGAGCAGTTCTTC.

The chain uses TRBV5-1 and TRBJ2-1; 9 nucleotides line up with TRBD1. The CDR3 spans 16 residues. V gave up 0 bases and J gave up 6 bases; unmatched junction bases: 7. Germline-derived CDR1 and CDR2 are SGHRS and YFSETQ. CDR3 sequence reads: CASSLVGQGWGNEQFF. In DNA, the CDR3 is TGCGCCAGCAGCTTGGTTGGACAGGGGTGGGGCAATGAGCAGTTCTTC.

This clone occurred many times. This sequence joins TRBV19 and TRBJ2-3; D gene ambiguous. The germline CDR1 and CDR2 sequences are LNHDA and SQIVND (reference sequence). The CDR3 length is 13 residues. Trimming shortened V by 10 bases and J by 0 bases, and 11 bases separated the two germline ends. This CDR3 is CATSTWSTDTQYF. The CDR3 region has the DNA TGTGCCACCTCGACCTGGAGCACAGATACGCAGTATTTT.

The V gene is TRBV4-1, the J gene TRBJ2-1, with D possibly being TRBD2 (6 bases). V gave up 1 base and J gave up 0 bases, with 10 bases separating them. CDR3 length: 16 residues. CDR1 is MGHRA, CDR2 YSYEKL, per germline. The CDR3 reads CASSQGPAGSYNEQFF. CDR3 DNA sequence: TGCGCCAGCAGCCAAGGGCCAGCGGGCTCCTACAATGAGCAGTTCTTC.

The J gene is TRBJ1-4, the V gene TRBV7-2; 8 bases line up with TRBD1. V was clipped by 5 bases and J by 7 bases; unmatched bases: 6. This CDR3 is built from 14 residues. Germline-derived CDR1 and CDR2 are SGHTA and FQGNSA. CDR3 protein: CASSLDRGSEKLFF. CDR3 in DNA: TGTGCCAGCAGCCTAGACAGGGGTAGTGAAAAACTGTTTTTT.

The rearrangement joins TRBV7-2 to TRBJ1-3; D perhaps matches TRBD1 (6 bases). The germline V and J ends were trimmed by 4 bases and 4 bases, with 14 bases remaining between them. Germline V gene data show CDR1 as SGHTA and CDR2 as FQGNSA. This CDR3 has 15 residues. CDR3 sequence reads: CASSYQGTLGNTIYF. As DNA, the CDR3 is TGTGCCAGCAGCTATCAGGGGACACTGGGAAACACCATATATTTT.

In this sample, this clone turned up once. The chain uses TRBV7-2 and TRBJ1-1, with 7 bases lining up with TRBD1. The germline V gene has CDR1 SGHTA and CDR2 FQGNSA. The CDR3 is 14 residues long. Unmatched junction bases numbered 4, after V lost 2 bases and J lost 4 bases. Here the CDR3 reads CASSLYRGLTEAFF. As DNA, the CDR3 is TGTGCCAGCAGCTTATATAGGGGGCTCACTGAAGCTTTCTTT.

The rearrangement links TRBV27 to TRBJ1-4; tentatively, D is TRBD1 (5 bases). Germline loops: CDR1 MNHEY, CDR2 SMNVEV (reference sequence). Trimming took 2 bases from V and 3 from J, leaving 7 bases between them. This CDR3 has 14 amino acids. CDR3 coding DNA: TGTGCCAGCAGTTTAGGGGGGGCTAATGAAAAACTGTTTTTT. Its protein is CASSLGGANEKLFF.

As regards this clone: A much larger clone differs by one base, so this may be a read error. V gene TRBV16 combines with J gene TRBJ1-1, with 7 bases aligning to TRBD1. V lost 4 bases to trimming and J lost 1 base; unmatched junction nucleotides: 0. Germline values: CDR1 KGHSY, CDR2 FQNENV. This CDR3 comprises 13 residues. The CDR3 nucleotides are TGTGCCAGCAGCCGACAGGGGAACACTGAAGCTTTCTTT. It specifies CASSRQGNTEAFF.

The V and J genes are TRBV7-9 and TRBJ2-1, with 8 bases fitting TRBD2. V lost 5 bases and J lost 3; bases outside the gene matches: 6. The CDR3 length is 15 residues. Germline CDR1 is SEHNR and CDR2 is FQNEAQ (reference sequence). The CDR3 loop reads CASSVGLGNYNEQFF. The CDR3 DNA follows: TGTGCCAGCAGCGTGGGACTAGGGAACTACAATGAGCAGTTCTTC.

This chain joins TRBV5-4 and TRBJ2-2, with D maybe TRBD1 (5 bases). The CDR3 spans 15 residues. Looked up from germline, CDR1 is SGHNT and CDR2 is YYREEE (reference sequence). Trimming stripped 4 bases from V and 7 bases from J, with 17 bases between. CDR3 in amino acids: CASSPVASRVGELFF. CDR3 DNA: TGTGCCAGCAGCCCGGTGGCAAGCAGGGTCGGGGAGCTGTTTTTT.